The rows below give T cell receptor beta chains drawn from one sample of a study of blood T cell repertoires in COVID-19. Assay used: immunoSEQ multiplex PCR; TCRdb lists only in-frame clones, some missing. Of 100,000 to 140,000 clones in the sample, approximately 90% are singletons; the top ten hold roughly 1.2%. Sequencing was done on a sample of peripheral blood. The receptor set was obtained from a woman aged 25 to 39 with acute or convalescent COVID-19. The CDR3 runs from the conserved cysteine through the conserved F or W. A D gene is named only where the DNA matches it firmly. Some rows mark clone size as missing; the rest say once, few, many or name a class of expanded clone.

-	TRBV30	-	TRBJ1-5	CAWSVGQPQHF	TGTGCCTGGAGTGTCGGGCAGCCCCAGCATTTT
-	TRBV11-3	-	TRBJ2-5	CASSYGQYQETQYF	TGTGCCAGCAGCTACGGACAGTACCAAGAGACCCAGTACTTC
-	TRBV27	TRBD2	TRBJ2-3	CATKTGLADSDTQYF	TGTGCCACCAAAACTGGACTAGCGGATTCAGATACGCAGTATTTT
once	TRBV19	TRBD1	TRBJ1-1	CASLPPGQKNTEAFF	TGTGCCAGTCTTCCCCCGGGACAGAAGAACACTGAAGCTTTCTTT
-	TRBV7-2	TRBD1	TRBJ1-4	CASSLQQGAGEKLFF	TGTGCCAGCAGCTTACAACAGGGGGCAGGGGAAAAACTGTTTTTT
-	TRBV10-3	TRBD1	TRBJ1-2	CAISGQGARLYGYTF	TGTGCCATCAGTGGACAGGGGGCGCGGCTCTATGGCTACACCTTC
few	TRBV30	-	TRBJ1-1	CAWRAGANTEAFF	TGTGCCTGGAGAGCGGGGGCGAACACTGAAGCTTTCTTT
-	TRBV7-8	-	TRBJ1-2	CASSLGQGYGYTF	TGTGCCAGCAGCTTAGGCCAGGGGTATGGCTACACCTTC
-	TRBV6-4	TRBD1	TRBJ2-2	CASSDSKSQGASGELFF	TGTGCCAGCAGTGACTCGAAGTCCCAGGGGGCCTCCGGGGAGCTGTTTTTT
-	TRBV30	-	TRBJ1-1	CAWNLNTEAFF	TGTGCCTGGAACTTGAACACTGAAGCTTTCTTT
-	TRBV9	-	TRBJ2-7	CASSVAWGQGYEQYF	TGTGCCAGCAGCGTAGCCTGGGGCCAGGGCTACGAGCAGTACTTC
-	TRBV4-3	-	TRBJ2-7	CASSQDFSSYEQYF	TGCGCCAGCAGCCAAGATTTTAGCTCCTACGAGCAGTACTTC
-	TRBV15	TRBD1	TRBJ2-5	CATSRKLPGTGGWGEETQYF	TGTGCCACCAGCAGAAAACTCCCCGGGACAGGGGGCTGGGGAGAAGAGACCCAGTACTTC
-	TRBV11-2	-	TRBJ1-2	CASSSDRLYGYTF	TGTGCCAGCAGCTCGGACAGACTCTATGGCTACACCTTC
-	TRBV28	-	TRBJ1-1	CASSLFAGRAGTEAFF	TGTGCCAGCAGTTTATTTGCTGGGAGGGCGGGGACTGAAGCTTTCTTT
-	TRBV24-1	-	TRBJ2-3	CATSGRGPLVQGLTDTQYF	TGTGCCACCAGTGGGAGGGGGCCACTTGTCCAGGGGCTCACAGATACGCAGTATTTT